The next 30 T cell receptor beta chains were all read from a single sample in a study of cytomegalovirus exposure and HLA in healthy donors. The table came from immunoSEQ multiplex PCR; TCRdb's copy has only in-frame clones and leaves some out. The table includes 150,000 to 200,000 clones, roughly 85% detected once. Sequences were obtained from PBMCs. The receptors come from a man between 18 and 29 years old in good health and CMV-seropositive.

The chain is built from TRBV5-6 and TRBJ2-1; tentatively, D is TRBD2 (6 bases). Germline loops: CDR1 SGHDT, CDR2 YYEEEE. V was trimmed by 4 bases and J by 4 bases, leaving 12 bases between them. CDR3 length equals 14 residues. The CDR3 DNA reads TGTGCCAGCAGCGTCAAGGGAGGTTACAATGAGCAGTTCTTC. This gives the protein CASSVKGGYNEQFF.

The chain is built from TRBV5-4 and TRBJ2-7; 8 nucleotides line up with TRBD2. V lost 0 bases to trimming and J lost 2 bases; unmatched junction nucleotides: 7. Germline lookup yields CDR1 SGHNT and CDR2 YYREEE (reference sequence). This CDR3 region has 16 residues. CDR3 sequence: CASSLASGGHTYEQYF. As DNA, the CDR3 is TGTGCCAGCAGCTTGGCAAGCGGGGGACATACCTACGAGCAGTACTTC.

This clone was counted a single time. This rearrangement joins TRBV19 to TRBJ1-3; D gene ambiguous. V was cut by 0 bases and J by 0 bases, with 9 bases left in between. The CDR3 covers 16 residues. CDR1 LNHDA and CDR2 SQIVND come from the germline V gene (reference sequence). CDR3 in DNA: TGTGCCAGTAGTATAGAGCCTCAACTCTCTGGAAACACCATATATTTT. It translates to CASSIEPQLSGNTIYF.

This clone was found a few times. The chain joins TRBV2 to TRBJ2-7, with 12 bases fitting TRBD2. J was trimmed by 7 bases and V by 4 bases; bases with no gene match: 5. CDR3 length equals 14 residues. CDR1 and CDR2 (germline): SNHLY, FYNNEI. The CDR3 loop reads CASSGTSGRREQYF. CDR3 sequence (DNA): TGTGCCAGCAGTGGTACTAGCGGGAGGCGAGAGCAGTACTTC.

J is TRBJ2-1 and V is TRBV27; tentative D call: TRBD1 (5 bases). CDR1 and CDR2 (germline): MNHEY, SMNVEV (reference sequence). Trimming cost V 2 bases and J 5 bases, with 7 bases left between them. This CDR3 is 13 amino acids long. The CDR3 nucleotides are TGTGCCAGCAGTTTAGTAGGGGACAATGAGCAGTTCTTC. Protein: CASSLVGDNEQFF.

This chain links TRBV28 with TRBJ2-7, with a weak D call TRBD2 (5 bases). Trimming stripped 4 bases from V and 6 bases from J, with 10 bases between. The CDR3 has 12 residues. In germline, CDR1 is MDHEN, CDR2 SYDVKM. CDR3 amino acids: CASSSSSFEQYF. The DNA for the CDR3 is TGTGCCAGCAGTTCATCTAGCTTCGAGCAGTACTTC.

This rearrangement joins TRBV7-9 to TRBJ2-3; 8 bases map to TRBD1. CDR3 size: 15 residues. V shed 5 bases, J shed 4 bases, and the junction held 8 bases outside the gene matches. Looked up from germline, CDR1 is SEHNR and CDR2 is FQNEAQ (reference sequence). CDR3 in DNA: TGTGCCAGCAGCCCACCAGGGGGCGGTGCAGATACGCAGTATTTT. Translating gives CASSPPGGGADTQYF. The complete variable domain, with remaining parts taken from reference TRBV7-9 and TRBJ2-3, reads DTGVSQNPRHKITKRGQNVTFRCDPISEHNRLYWYRQTLGQGPEFLTYFQNEAQLEKSRLLSDRFSAERPKGSFSTLEIQRTEQGDSAMYLCASSPPGGGADTQYFGPGTRLTVL.

The rearrangement uses TRBV18 and TRBJ1-4, with D perhaps TRBD1 (6 bases). The germline gives CDR1 KGHSH, CDR2 LQKENI. Trimming took 6 bases from V and 8 from J, leaving 19 bases between them. The CDR3 sequence is 15 residues long. The CDR3 DNA is TGTGCCAGCTCTTCCAGGGGCAATTCGGTCGAAAAACTGTTTTTT. This encodes CASSSRGNSVEKLFF.

The J gene is TRBJ1-5, the V gene TRBV4-1; D may be TRBD1 (5 bases). This CDR3 is 15 amino acids long. V lost 1 base and J lost 6, with 13 bases in between. Germline CDR1 reads MGHRA; CDR2 reads YSYEKL. The CDR3 DNA reads as TGCGCCAGCAGCCAAGTGGGGGGTCAGGGTCAGCCCCAGCATTTT. This codes for CASSQVGGQGQPQHF.

The chain uses TRBV10-3 and TRBJ1-2; 7 nucleotides agree with TRBD1. CDR3 length: 14 amino acids. Trimming cost V 2 bases and J 5 bases; bases outside gene matches: 5. Germline CDR1 reads ENHRY; CDR2 reads SYGVKD. CDR3 amino acids: CAISEQGGGYGYTF. The CDR3 nucleotides read TGTGCCATCAGTGAGCAAGGGGGCGGATATGGCTACACCTTC.

The rearrangement joins TRBV30 to TRBJ2-7; TRBD1 might be the D (6 bases). V was cut by 2 bases and J by 5 bases, with 22 bases left in between. Germline V gene sequence: CDR1 GTSNPN, CDR2 SVGIG (reference sequence). The CDR3 loop spans 16 amino acids. CDR3 sequence: CAWSSPFGTHFNEQYF. CDR3 bases: TGTGCCTGGAGTTCCCCTTTCGGGACACATTTTAACGAGCAGTACTTC.

This CDR3 is CASSLRTGSNEKLFF. The CDR3 DNA reads as TGTGCCAGCTCACTAAGGACAGGGAGTAATGAAAAACTGTTTTTT. The chain recombines TRBV18 with TRBJ1-4; 8 positions agree with TRBD1. The length of the CDR3 is 15 residues. The junction had 5 bases not matched to a gene; V was cut back by 4 bases and J by 4 bases. Per germline, CDR1 KGHSH and CDR2 LQKENI.

The chain has TRBV29-1 and TRBJ2-7; 7 bases match TRBD2. The CDR3 extends over 13 amino acids. From germline, CDR1 is SQVTM and CDR2 ANQGSEA. V trimming: 4 bases; J trimming: 5 bases; junction bases outside the gene matches: 8. CDR3 nucleotides: TGCAGCGTTGGTCGGGAGGCCGTCCACGAGCAGTACTTC. This gives the protein CSVGREAVHEQYF.

This clone was observed a single time. The CDR3 DNA reads TGTGCCAGCAGTGACGTACCCCGGGACAGTTTTTCACCAAAACTGTTTTTT. It encodes CASSDVPRDSFSPKLFF. This sequence joins TRBV6-1 and TRBJ1-4; TRBD1 aligns across 7 bases. V was clipped by 3 bases and J by 10 bases; unmatched bases: 17. The germline gives CDR1 MNHNS, CDR2 SASEGT. The CDR3 loop spans 17 amino acids.

This rearrangement joins TRBV5-5 to TRBJ1-5; a possible D gene is TRBD1 (5 bases). The CDR3 covers 16 residues. Germline assignment: CDR1 SGHKS and CDR2 YYEKEE (reference sequence). V was trimmed by 0 bases and J by 6 bases, leaving 16 bases between them. The CDR3 DNA is TGTGCCAGCAGCTTGGGCCTCAGGGACTGGGGTCAGCCCCAGCATTTT. Translation: CASSLGLRDWGQPQHF.

CDR3 protein: CASSLIPGPAYEQYF. CDR3 sequence (DNA): TGTGCCAGCAGCTTAATCCCCGGTCCTGCCTACGAGCAGTACTTC. The chain recombines TRBV7-3 with TRBJ2-7, with D unclear. This CDR3 is 15 amino acids long. V shed 1 base and J shed 2 bases, with 12 bases lying between them. Germline loops: CDR1 SGHTA, CDR2 FQGTGA.

V and J are TRBV23-1 and TRBJ2-6; D call uncertain. Being an ORF, TRBV23-1 has a function that is uncertain. This CDR3 is 16 amino acids long. The V gene lost 3 bases and the J gene lost 0 bases, with 9 bases spanning the gap. CDR3 sequence (DNA): TGCGCCAGCAGTCAGTTTACAGACTCTGGGGCCAACGTCCTGACTTTC. This translates into CASSQFTDSGANVLTF.

This clone was counted between two and nine times. The chain uses TRBV19 and TRBJ1-1; a weak D match, TRBD1 (6 bases). Germline assignment: CDR1 LNHDA and CDR2 SQIVND (reference sequence). Deletions cut 5 bases from V and 11 bases from J, with 15 bases between. The CDR3 loop spans 12 amino acids. The CDR3 nucleotides read TGTGCCAGTAGTCCTAGGACAGCCGACGCTTTCTTT. Encoded protein: CASSPRTADAFF.

The CDR3 loop reads CAISESAGQGRWSSYNEQFF. DNA of the CDR3: TGTGCCATCAGTGAGTCGGCGGGACAGGGGCGTTGGAGCTCCTACAATGAGCAGTTCTTC. This chain connects TRBV10-3 to TRBJ2-1; TRBD1 aligns across 10 bases. CDR3 length: 20 amino acids. Germline loops: CDR1 ENHRY, CDR2 SYGVKD. The J segment lost 0 bases and the V segment lost 0 bases, leaving 11 bases of the junction unmatched.

Comments on this clone: Additional DNA sequences in this sample encode the identical CDR3. The V gene is TRBV6-5, the J gene TRBJ2-3; TRBD2 matches at 10 bases. V shed 6 bases and J 1 base; nucleotides not matched to a gene: 1. Germline assignment: CDR1 MNHEY and CDR2 SVGAGI. CDR3 length equals 14 residues. The CDR3 loop reads CASRLAGGTDTQYF. DNA of the CDR3: TGTGCCAGCAGGCTAGCGGGGGGCACAGATACGCAGTATTTT.

The rearrangement links TRBV6-6 to TRBJ2-5; tentative D call: TRBD1 (6 bases). Looked up from germline, CDR1 is MNHNY and CDR2 is SVGAGI (reference sequence). V was clipped by 5 bases and J by 4 bases, with 20 bases between them. CDR3 length equals 16 residues. As DNA, the CDR3 is TGTGCCAGCAGTAAGACCACAGGGACCCCAAGAGAGACCCAGTACTTC. It is translated as CASSKTTGTPRETQYF.

The chain employs TRBV6-5 and TRBJ2-1; 8 bases match TRBD2. The germline CDR1 and CDR2 sequences are MNHEY and SVGAGI. V lost 7 bases to trimming and J lost 4 bases; unmatched junction nucleotides: 9. CDR3 size: 15 residues. This CDR3 is CASTPLAGGYNEQFF. The DNA of the CDR3 is TGTGCCAGCACTCCTCTGGCGGGGGGATACAATGAGCAGTTCTTC.

This sequence joins TRBV28 and TRBJ2-7; 9 bases match TRBD2. V dropped 2 bases and J dropped 1; count of bases not matched to a gene: 3. The germline V gene encodes CDR1 MDHEN and CDR2 SYDVKM. The CDR3 sequence is 15 residues long. The CDR3 DNA sequence: TGTGCCAGCAGTTTACAACTAGCGGGTTCCTACGAGCAGTACTTC. Its protein is CASSLQLAGSYEQYF. Based on the CDR3 plus reference TRBV28 and TRBJ2-7, the full variable domain is DVKVTQSSRYLVKRTGEKVFLECVQDMDHENMFWYRQDPGLGLRLIYFSYDVKMKEKGDIPEGYSVSREKKERFSLILESASTNQTSMYLCASSLQLAGSYEQYFGPGTRLTVT.

The chain combines TRBV7-9 with TRBJ1-1; 8 bases line up with TRBD1. The length of the CDR3 is 14 residues. The germline V gene has CDR1 SEHNR and CDR2 FQNEAQ (reference sequence). V shed 5 bases and J 4 bases; nucleotides not matched to a gene: 6. CDR3: CASSPSTGGTEAFF. CDR3 nucleotides: TGTGCCAGCAGCCCCTCTACAGGGGGCACTGAAGCTTTCTTT.

The chain joins TRBV28 to TRBJ2-1; the D gene is possibly TRBD1 (6 bases). The CDR3 contains 15 residues. Trimming stripped 7 bases from V and 0 bases from J, with 13 bases between. CDR1 and CDR2 from the germline V gene are MDHEN and SYDVKM. This CDR3 reads CASTTQGNSYNEQFF. The CDR3 nucleotides are TGTGCCAGCACCACCCAGGGGAACTCCTACAATGAGCAGTTCTTC.

J is TRBJ1-1 and V is TRBV2; 11 bases are a match to TRBD1. Germline CDR1 reads SNHLY; CDR2 reads FYNNEI. The CDR3 totals 15 residues. V gave up 0 bases and J gave up 11 bases; unmatched junction bases: 8. CDR3: CASSEASNRDRGAFF. CDR3 DNA sequence: TGTGCCAGCAGTGAAGCAAGTAACCGGGACAGGGGGGCTTTCTTT. Looking up the rest from reference TRBV2 and TRBJ1-1 gives the full variable domain: EPEVTQTPSHQVTQMGQEVILRCVPISNHLYFYWYRQILGQKVEFLVSFYNNEISEKSEIFDDQFSVERPDGSNFTLKIRSTKLEDSAMYFCASSEASNRDRGAFFGQGTRLTVV.

This chain connects TRBV6-5 to TRBJ2-7; 11 positions agree with TRBD2. This CDR3 is built from 14 residues. J gave up 4 bases and V 6 bases, and 5 bases lay outside the gene matches. The V gene's germline CDR1 is MNHEY and CDR2 SVGAGI. CDR3 residues: CASSLGTSGYEQYF. The CDR3 DNA sequence: TGTGCCAGCAGCCTCGGGACTAGCGGTTACGAGCAGTACTTC.

This chain joins TRBV18 and TRBJ1-4, with 7 positions matching TRBD1. Trimming at V came to 2 bases and at J to 14 bases, leaving 8 bases not matched to a gene. The CDR3 consists of 13 residues. The germline V gene has CDR1 KGHSH and CDR2 LQKENI. The CDR3 DNA reads TGTGCCAGCTCACCAGGACAGGACTTACGCCTGTTTTTT. Protein: CASSPGQDLRLFF.

The gene calls are TRBV6-1 and TRBJ2-7; 7 nucleotides align to TRBD2. Germline trimming cut 6 bases from V and 0 bases from J; bases unmatched to any gene: 8. This CDR3 comprises 15 residues. Germline values: CDR1 MNHNS, CDR2 SASEGT. Written as DNA, the CDR3 is TGTGCCAGCAGCCGACTAGCCTCAAGCTCCTACGAGCAGTACTTC. Translating gives CASSRLASSSYEQYF.

The chain couples TRBV27 to TRBJ2-1; the match to TRBD2 covers 7 bases. Germline V gene lookup returns CDR1 MNHEY and CDR2 SMNVEV (reference sequence). The CDR3 is made up of 13 amino acids. J was trimmed by 9 bases and V by 9 bases; bases with no gene match: 11. CDR3 loop: CASCGRELSEQFF. The CDR3 DNA reads TGTGCCAGTTGTGGGCGGGAGCTCAGTGAGCAGTTCTTC.